This TCR beta chain was observed in a study of cytomegalovirus exposure and HLA in healthy donors. The PCR had 60 Vbeta and 13 Jbeta primers. Method: immunoSEQ multiplex PCR; TCRdb's copy keeps in-frame clones and lacks some. The sample includes roughly 100,000 clones, around 75% seen only once; the top ten take less than 3.5%. This clone was counted between two and nine times. CDR3 size: 17 residues. Germline V gene sequence: CDR1 SGHNT, CDR2 YYREEE (reference sequence). Sequencing was carried out using PBMCs. The receptor comes from a female donor in good health and CMV-seronegative. The chain couples TRBV5-4 to TRBJ2-5; 7 positions match TRBD1. With the DNA end fitting TRBJ2-7 better, the J assignment may be wrong. The CDR3 sequence: CASSLWPRQGTGNEQYF. CDR3 DNA: TGTGCCAGCAGCTTGTGGCCCCGACAGGGAACGGGGAACGAGCAGTACTTC.